Below, 15 T cell receptor beta chains from the same sample are listed, as sequenced in a study of blood T cell repertoires in COVID-19. Assay: immunoSEQ multiplex PCR; the TCRdb copy retains only in-frame clones and omits some. The sample lists about 190,000 clones, approximately 79% occurring once. The sequencing input was peripheral blood. The source of these receptors is a man between 50 and 59 years old who had recovered from COVID-19.

V and J are TRBV4-1 and TRBJ1-3, with D unclear. Trimming took off 1 base at V and 0 bases at J, with 7 bases between the two ends. The CDR3 length is 15 residues. CDR1 is MGHRA and CDR2 is YSYEKL in the germline V gene. CDR3: CASSQVGASGNTIYF. CDR3 DNA sequence: TGCGCCAGCAGCCAAGTGGGCGCCTCTGGAAACACCATATATTTT.

The rearrangement uses TRBV3-1 (or the pseudogene TRBV3-2) and TRBJ2-2, with 7 bases that match TRBD2. CDR3 length equals 15 residues. Losses at the gene ends were 0 bases for V and 9 bases for J; bases not matched to a gene: 7. Germline V gene data show CDR1 as LGHDT and CDR2 as YNNKEL (reference sequence). The CDR3 region is CASSQDLSGGRELFF. CDR3 bases: TGTGCCAGCAGCCAAGATTTGTCGGGAGGCAGGGAGCTGTTTTTT.

This clone was seen a few times. V gene TRBV5-5 combines with J gene TRBJ2-5, with D maybe TRBD2 (5 bases). Germline CDR1 SGHKS, CDR2 YYEKEE (reference sequence). The CDR3 totals 12 residues. With 0 bases removed from V and 9 bases from J, the gap between germline ends came to 9 bases. CDR3 nucleotide sequence: TGTGCCAGCAGCTTGGTCGCGGAGGCCCAGTACTTC. This translates into CASSLVAEAQYF.

The sample holds a few counts of this clone. The chain combines TRBV28 with TRBJ1-5, with TRBD1 matching over 7 bases. Trimming took 2 bases from V and 2 from J; bases not matched to a gene: 3. Germline V gives CDR1 MDHEN, CDR2 SYDVKM. This CDR3 is 15 amino acids long. The CDR3 loop reads CASSLSGQGNQPQHF. In DNA, the CDR3 is TGTGCCAGCAGTTTAAGCGGACAGGGCAATCAGCCCCAGCATTTT.

This clone was seen a single time. The chain links TRBV10-3 to TRBJ2-1, with 7 bases aligning to TRBD2. This CDR3 comprises 15 residues. Germline V lookup: CDR1 ENHRY, CDR2 SYGVKD. V was clipped by 8 bases and J by 9 bases; unmatched bases: 16. CDR3 in amino acids: CAIGLVGGPLGEQFF. The CDR3 region has the DNA TGTGCCATCGGACTAGTGGGAGGGCCTTTGGGTGAGCAGTTCTTC.

V gene TRBV21-1 combines with J gene TRBJ1-1; the table gives TRBD1 as D, unverified against the DNA. TRBV21-1 is shown as a pseudogene. This CDR3 comprises 17 residues. The CDR3 is CASTPPTGTGRTTEAFF. CDR3 in DNA: TGTGCCAGCACTCCCCCCACCGGGACAGGTCGTACCACTGAAGCTTTCTTT.

This clone was seen a handful of times. The rearrangement joins TRBV27 to TRBJ2-7; no clear D. Germline V lookup: CDR1 MNHEY, CDR2 SMNVEV (reference sequence). Trimming took 0 bases from V and 3 from J, leaving 12 bases between them. The CDR3 loop spans 15 amino acids. The CDR3 sequence: CASSLSSPKYYEQYF. DNA of the CDR3: TGTGCCAGCAGTTTATCGAGCCCTAAGTACTACGAGCAGTACTTC.

The CDR3 coding sequence is TGTGCCAGTAGTATGGCTCTTAAGTGGGAGTACGAGCAGTACTTC. It specifies CASSMALKWEYEQYF. The chain is built from TRBV19 and TRBJ2-7; a possible D gene is TRBD2 (5 bases). The CDR3 covers 15 residues. Per germline, CDR1 LNHDA and CDR2 SQIVND (reference sequence). V was pared by 3 bases and J by 4 bases, with 16 bases between.

A remark on this clone: A read error may account for a junction end that differs from germline. The rearrangement uses TRBV6-5 and TRBJ2-1; D perhaps matches TRBD1 (6 bases). Looked up from germline, CDR1 is MNHEY and CDR2 is SVGAGI. The CDR3 spans 13 residues. CDR3 region: CASRYYRENEQFF. CDR3 DNA sequence: TGTGCCAGCAGATACTACAGGGAGAATGAGCAGTTCTTC.

V usage is TRBV16 and J usage is TRBJ2-3, with TRBD1 matching 9 bases. CDR1 and CDR2 from the germline V gene are KGHSY and FQNENV. The CDR3 consists of 15 residues. J gave up 4 bases and V 4 bases, and 6 bases lay outside the gene matches. The CDR3 bases are TGTGCCAGCAGCCCTTTGGACAGGGGTTCAGATACGCAGTATTTT. Translation gives CASSPLDRGSDTQYF.

The chain links TRBV6-2 or TRBV6-3 to TRBJ1-1, with 7 bases that match TRBD1. Germline CDR1 is MNHEY and CDR2 is SVGEGT. The CDR3 is 14 residues long. The junction had 8 bases not matched to a gene; V was cut back by 5 bases and J by 5 bases. The CDR3 DNA reads as TGTGCCAGCAGTCCGCTCGTACAGGGGACTGAAGCTTTCTTT. It translates to CASSPLVQGTEAFF.

The chain uses TRBV19 and TRBJ2-1, with 13 bases fitting TRBD2. This CDR3 has 16 amino acids. Germline V lookup: CDR1 LNHDA, CDR2 SQIVND (reference sequence). Trimming at V came to 3 bases and at J to 7 bases, leaving 6 bases not matched to a gene. CDR3 protein: CASSIQLAGGQNEQFF. The DNA of the CDR3 is TGTGCCAGTAGTATCCAACTAGCGGGAGGGCAAAATGAGCAGTTCTTC.

The chain joins TRBV3-1 (or the pseudogene TRBV3-2) to TRBJ2-3; 13 bases are shared with TRBD2. Per germline, CDR1 LGHDT and CDR2 YNNKEL (reference sequence). The CDR3 extends over 15 amino acids. V lost 4 bases, J lost 8 bases, and 6 bases stayed unmatched. The chain's CDR3 is CASSRGLAGEGTQYF. CDR3 bases: TGTGCCAGCAGCCGTGGACTAGCGGGAGAAGGTACGCAGTATTTT.

The CDR3 protein is CASSVEVGAITGELFF. Written as DNA, the CDR3 is TGTGCCAGCAGCGTAGAAGTGGGGGCAATCACCGGGGAGCTGTTTTTT. V is TRBV9 and J is TRBJ2-2; TRBD1 is a possible D gene (6 bases). The CDR3 is 16 amino acids. Germline loops: CDR1 SGDLS, CDR2 YYNGEE. Trimming pared 0 bases from V and 4 bases from J, leaving 13 bases between. The variable domain in full, completed from reference TRBV9 and TRBJ2-2, reads DSGVTQTPKHLITATGQRVTLRCSPRSGDLSVYWYQQSLDQGLQFLIQYYNGEERAKGNILERFSAQQFPDLHSELNLSSLELGDSALYFCASSVEVGAITGELFFGEGSRLTVL.

This clone was counted at least ten times. The chain combines TRBV7-8 with TRBJ1-5, with a tentative D call TRBD1 (5 bases). V lost 5 bases and J 4 bases, leaving 15 bases between the germline ends. The CDR3 loop spans 15 amino acids. Germline V gives CDR1 SGHVS, CDR2 FQNEAQ. As DNA, the CDR3 is TGTGCCAGCAGCCCCAGATTCGGGGGAAATCAGCCCCAGCATTTT. It translates to CASSPRFGGNQPQHF.